This T cell receptor (beta chain) is from a study of T cells after yellow fever vaccination (dated by TCRdb to between 2018 and 2021). Notes on the research overall: The SMART-Seq v4 Ultra Low Input RNA kit was used to prepare libraries from fractions with low cell numbers. To track T-cell clones before and after primary and booster YFV17D yellow fever vaccination, bulk TCR alpha and beta repertoires were sequenced longitudinally. Two healthy male donors, one aged 18 to 30 and one aged 30 to 40 years, made up the cohort. Bulk PBMC replicates and cell subsets were isolated from blood drawn at multiple timepoints before and after both primary and secondary immunization.

TCR cDNA was synthesized by 5'RACE template switching, through which a universal primer site and unique molecular identifiers were introduced. Priming for cDNA synthesis came from both the TCR alpha and TCR beta constant segments. Library amplification used two PCR steps, and the second PCR step added sample barcodes and sequencing adapters. Libraries were sequenced on Illumina HiSeq 2500 (2x100 bp) or NovaSeq (2x150 bp). Per the authors' processing: MIGEC handled demultiplexing of reads and collapsing into UMI consensus sequences, while MiXCR performed V(D)J alignment. Vaccine-responding clonotypes were identified with edgeR using replicate PBMC samples, with FDR below 0.01 and a log2 fold change above 5 up to day 15 being required. CD4 or CD8 identity was assigned to each bulk clonotype according to whether the clonotype was present at higher abundance in the sequenced CD4 repertoire or the sequenced CD8 repertoire. The public reads were quality trimmed at Q25 with fastp and then assembled into clones with MiXCR by TCRdb, keeping productive beta chains. One record per CDR3 amino acid sequence lists the most common genes and DNA. The authors' filters were not applied to this entry. Present in this sample are hundreds of thousands of distinct CDR3 sequences, roughly 11% of which were seen just once. The ten largest clonotypes hold 18% of the sample.

The paper's findings and limits, for the study overall: Because only a couple of donors were included in the study, the extent to which the findings can be generalized is limited. A small share of clonotypes was detected in both CD4 and CD8 compartments, with the overlap likely arising from convergent recombination. After the booster, most clones that had expanded after primary vaccination were detected again (approximately 96% of CD4 and around nine tenths of CD8), suggesting broad maintenance of memory. The secondary T-cell response was weaker than the primary response but faster, peaking on day 5 instead of day 15. FACS-sorted repertoires could contain abundant contaminating clonotypes from the bulk population, so computational filtering was required.

From V the trimming removes 6 bases and from J it removes 8 bases, while the gene matches leave 12 bases of the junction unaccounted for. Including cysteine and phenylalanine, the CDR3 has 15 amino acids. The read is trimmed to its CDR3 DNA, 45 bases read in frame from base 1. The treatment or condition label for this specimen denotes: live attenuated yellow fever vaccine strain. At every blood-draw timepoint, two biological replicates of bulk PBMCs were collected. PBMCs were isolated from peripheral blood using a standard Ficoll-Paque protocol. TriZol was used to extract RNA from bulk PBMCs, from CD4 and CD8 fractions, and from dextramer-positive and dextramer-negative fractions. This clonotype was counted only a few times. Its antigen is unknown. Within one base of it there is no much larger clone, and no base qualities were kept.

This material consisted of PBMCs, taken on the day of the first yellow fever vaccination. This clonotype originated in a man aged 18 to 35 who received the YFV17D yellow fever vaccine. The V and J segments used are TRBV12-3 or TRBV12-4 and TRBJ2-1; 8 bases in between match TRBD2. The CDR3 here reads CASRPRGGRLHEQFF. The sequence in DNA is TGTGCCAGCAGACCCCGGGGGGGCCGGTTACATGAGCAGTTCTTC.